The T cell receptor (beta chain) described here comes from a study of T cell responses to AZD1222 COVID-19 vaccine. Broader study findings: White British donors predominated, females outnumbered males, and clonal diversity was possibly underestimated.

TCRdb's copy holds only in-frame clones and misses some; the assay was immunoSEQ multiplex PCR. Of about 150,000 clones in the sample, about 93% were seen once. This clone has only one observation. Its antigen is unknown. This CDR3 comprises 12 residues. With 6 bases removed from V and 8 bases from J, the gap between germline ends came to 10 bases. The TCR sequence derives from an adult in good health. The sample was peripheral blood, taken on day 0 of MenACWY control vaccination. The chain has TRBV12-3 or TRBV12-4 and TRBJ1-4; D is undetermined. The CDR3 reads CASSQLREKLFF. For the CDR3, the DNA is TGTGCCAGCAGCCAATTGAGAGAAAAACTGTTTTTT.